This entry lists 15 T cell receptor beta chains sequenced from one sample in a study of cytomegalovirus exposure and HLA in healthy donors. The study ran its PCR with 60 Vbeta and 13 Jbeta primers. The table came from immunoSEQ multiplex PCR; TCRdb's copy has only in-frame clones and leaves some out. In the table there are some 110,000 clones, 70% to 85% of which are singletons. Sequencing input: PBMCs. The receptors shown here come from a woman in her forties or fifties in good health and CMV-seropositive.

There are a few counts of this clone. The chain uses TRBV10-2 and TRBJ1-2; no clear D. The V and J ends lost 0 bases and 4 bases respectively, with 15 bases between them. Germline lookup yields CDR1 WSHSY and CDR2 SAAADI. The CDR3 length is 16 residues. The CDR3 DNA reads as TGCGCCAGCAGTGAGTCGAGCCCAGCGGCCACCTATGGCTACACCTTC. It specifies CASSESSPAATYGYTF.

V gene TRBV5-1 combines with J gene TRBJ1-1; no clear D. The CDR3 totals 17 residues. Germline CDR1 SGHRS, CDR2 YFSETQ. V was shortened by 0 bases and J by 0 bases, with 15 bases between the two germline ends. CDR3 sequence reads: CASSLGLPPPVNTEAFF. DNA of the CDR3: TGCGCCAGCAGCTTGGGATTACCCCCGCCGGTGAACACTGAAGCTTTCTTT. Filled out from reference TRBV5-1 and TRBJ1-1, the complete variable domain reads KAGVTQTPRYLIKTRGQQVTLSCSPISGHRSVSWYQQTPGQGLQFLFEYFSETQRNKGNFPGRFSGRQFSNSRSEMNVSTLELGDSALYLCASSLGLPPPVNTEAFFGQGTRLTVV.

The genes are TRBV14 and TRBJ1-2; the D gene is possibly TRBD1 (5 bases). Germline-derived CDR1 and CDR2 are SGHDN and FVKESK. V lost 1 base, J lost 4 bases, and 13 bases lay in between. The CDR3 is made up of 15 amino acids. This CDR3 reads CASSQGTQSFYGYTF. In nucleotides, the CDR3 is TGTGCCAGCAGCCAAGGGACACAGAGTTTCTATGGCTACACCTTC.

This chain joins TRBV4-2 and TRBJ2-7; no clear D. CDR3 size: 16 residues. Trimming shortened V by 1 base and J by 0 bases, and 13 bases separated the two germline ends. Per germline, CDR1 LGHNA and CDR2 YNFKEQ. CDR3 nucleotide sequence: TGTGCCAGCAGCCAAGGCCCTGAGACAAGCTCCTACGAGCAGTACTTC. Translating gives CASSQGPETSSYEQYF.

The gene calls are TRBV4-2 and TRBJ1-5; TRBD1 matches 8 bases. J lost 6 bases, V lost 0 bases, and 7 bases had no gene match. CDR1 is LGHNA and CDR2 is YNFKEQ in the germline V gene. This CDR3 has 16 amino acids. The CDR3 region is CASSQDGGQAGQPQHF. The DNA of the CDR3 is TGTGCCAGCAGCCAAGATGGGGGACAGGCTGGTCAGCCCCAGCATTTT.

CDR3 region: CAIRGQVEAFF. DNA of the CDR3: TGTGCCATCAGGGGGCAGGTGGAAGCTTTCTTT. The chain combines TRBV10-3 with TRBJ1-1; TRBD1 is a possible D gene (5 bases). V shed 6 bases and J shed 8 bases, with 10 bases lying between them. This CDR3 has 11 amino acids. Germline CDR1 ENHRY, CDR2 SYGVKD.

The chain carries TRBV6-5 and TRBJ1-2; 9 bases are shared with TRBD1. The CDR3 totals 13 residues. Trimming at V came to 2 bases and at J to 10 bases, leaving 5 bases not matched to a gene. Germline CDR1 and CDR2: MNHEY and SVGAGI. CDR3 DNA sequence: TGTGCCAGCAGTTACGGGACAGGGATTGTCTACACCTTC. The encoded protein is CASSYGTGIVYTF.

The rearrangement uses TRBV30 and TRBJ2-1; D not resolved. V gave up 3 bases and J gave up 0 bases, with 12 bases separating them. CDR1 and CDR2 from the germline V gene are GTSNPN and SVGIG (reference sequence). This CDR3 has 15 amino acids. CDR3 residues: CAWRESGVSYNEQFF. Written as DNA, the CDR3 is TGTGCCTGGAGGGAGTCCGGAGTCTCCTACAATGAGCAGTTCTTC.

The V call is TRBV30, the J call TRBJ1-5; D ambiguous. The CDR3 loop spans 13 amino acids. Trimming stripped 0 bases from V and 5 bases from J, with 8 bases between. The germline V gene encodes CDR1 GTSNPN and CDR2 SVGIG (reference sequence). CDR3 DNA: TGTGCCTGGAGTGTAAACCGGGATCAGCCCCAGCATTTT. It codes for CAWSVNRDQPQHF. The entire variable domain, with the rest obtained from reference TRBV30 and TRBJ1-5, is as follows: SQTIHQWPATLVQPVGSPLSLECTVEGTSNPNLYWYRQAAGRGLQLLFYSVGIGQISSEVPQNLSASRPQDRQFILSSKKLLLSDSGFYLCAWSVNRDQPQHFGDGTRLSIL.

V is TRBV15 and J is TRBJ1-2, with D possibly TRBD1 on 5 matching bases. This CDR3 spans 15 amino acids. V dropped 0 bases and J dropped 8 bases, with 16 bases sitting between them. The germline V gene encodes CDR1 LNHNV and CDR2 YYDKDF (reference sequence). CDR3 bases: TGTGCCACCAGCAGAGATCTCGACCTTCAGGGAGGCTACACCTTC. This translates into CATSRDLDLQGGYTF.

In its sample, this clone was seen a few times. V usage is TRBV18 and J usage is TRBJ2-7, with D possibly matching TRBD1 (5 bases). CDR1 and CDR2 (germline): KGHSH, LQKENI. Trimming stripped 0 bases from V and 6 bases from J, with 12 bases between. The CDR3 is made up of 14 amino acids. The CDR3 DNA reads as TGTGCCAGCTCACCACCGTCAGGGTTGGGCGAGCAGTACTTC. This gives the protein CASSPPSGLGEQYF. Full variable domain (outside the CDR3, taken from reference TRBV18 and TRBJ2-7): NAGVMQNPRHLVRRRGQEARLRCSPMKGHSHVYWYRQLPEEGLKFMVYLQKENIIDESGMPKERFSAEFPKEGPSILRIQQVVRGDSAAYFCASSPPSGLGEQYFGPGTRLTVT.

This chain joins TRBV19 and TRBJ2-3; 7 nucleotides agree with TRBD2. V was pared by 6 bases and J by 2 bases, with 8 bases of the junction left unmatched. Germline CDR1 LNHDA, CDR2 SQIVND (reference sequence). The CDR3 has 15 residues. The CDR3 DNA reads TGTGCCAGTAGACAAGGCGGGAGTAACACAGATACGCAGTATTTT. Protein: CASRQGGSNTDTQYF.

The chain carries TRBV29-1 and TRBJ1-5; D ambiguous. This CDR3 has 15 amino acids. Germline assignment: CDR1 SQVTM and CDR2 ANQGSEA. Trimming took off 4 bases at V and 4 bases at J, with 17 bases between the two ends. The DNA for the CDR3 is TGCAGCGTTGGGATAGAGGTCAATGGGAATCAGCCCCAGCATTTT. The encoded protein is CSVGIEVNGNQPQHF.

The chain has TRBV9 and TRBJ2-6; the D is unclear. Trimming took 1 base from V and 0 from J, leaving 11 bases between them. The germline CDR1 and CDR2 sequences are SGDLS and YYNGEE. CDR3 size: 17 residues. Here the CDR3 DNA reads TGTGCCAGCAGCGTATCCAACAGATTCTCTGGGGCCAACGTCCTGACTTTC. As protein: CASSVSNRFSGANVLTF.

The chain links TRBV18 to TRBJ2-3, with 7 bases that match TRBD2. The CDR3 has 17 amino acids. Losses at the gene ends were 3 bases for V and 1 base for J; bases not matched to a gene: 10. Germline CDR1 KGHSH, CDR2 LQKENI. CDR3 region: CASSPPPGGDRTDTQYF. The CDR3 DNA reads TGTGCCAGCTCACCCCCACCGGGGGGAGACCGCACAGATACGCAGTATTTT. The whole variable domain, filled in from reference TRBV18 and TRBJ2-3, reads NAGVMQNPRHLVRRRGQEARLRCSPMKGHSHVYWYRQLPEEGLKFMVYLQKENIIDESGMPKERFSAEFPKEGPSILRIQQVVRGDSAAYFCASSPPPGGDRTDTQYFGPGTRLTVL.